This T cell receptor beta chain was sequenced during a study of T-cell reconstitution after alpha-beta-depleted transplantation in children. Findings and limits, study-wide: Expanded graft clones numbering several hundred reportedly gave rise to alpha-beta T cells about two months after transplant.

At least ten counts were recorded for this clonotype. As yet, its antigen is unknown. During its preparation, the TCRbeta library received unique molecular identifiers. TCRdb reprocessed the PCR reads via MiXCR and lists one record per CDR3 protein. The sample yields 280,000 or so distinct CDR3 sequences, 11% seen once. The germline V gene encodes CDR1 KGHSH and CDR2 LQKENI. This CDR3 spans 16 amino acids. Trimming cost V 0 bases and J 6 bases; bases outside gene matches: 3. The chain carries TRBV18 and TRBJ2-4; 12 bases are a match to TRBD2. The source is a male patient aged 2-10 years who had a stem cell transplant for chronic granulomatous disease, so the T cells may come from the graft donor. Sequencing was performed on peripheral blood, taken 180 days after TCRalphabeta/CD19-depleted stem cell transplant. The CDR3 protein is CASSPPKGLAGNIQYF. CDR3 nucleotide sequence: TGTGCCAGCTCACCACCGAAGGGACTAGCGGGAAACATTCAGTACTTC.